This is a list of T cell receptor beta chains from one sample in a study of Ad26.COV2.S vaccination and SARS-CoV-2 variants. The table came from immunoSEQ multiplex PCR; TCRdb's copy has only in-frame clones and leaves some out. The sample includes about 350,000 clones, around 87% of them seen just once. Specimen: peripheral blood, collected in a trial of Ad26.COV2.S vaccine versus placebo. The receptors were sampled from a person aged 18 to 65 who received the Ad26.COV2.S COVID-19 vaccine or a placebo. Each CDR3 is given with its conserved first and last residue. Fields, in order: CDR3 length, V gene, J gene, CDR3 protein.

len: 15; v_gene: TRBV9; j_gene: TRBJ1-3; CDR3aa: CASSVGGSSGNTIYF
len: 15; v_gene: TRBV9; j_gene: TRBJ1-6; CDR3aa: CASSATGTVNSPLHF
len: 12; v_gene: TRBV24-1; j_gene: TRBJ2-1; CDR3aa: CATSSGGYEQFF
len: 15; v_gene: TRBV30; j_gene: TRBJ1-2; CDR3aa: CAWSKGTGLIYGYTF
len: 14; v_gene: TRBV30; j_gene: TRBJ1-2; CDR3aa: CAWSVGTVNYGYTF
len: 12; v_gene: TRBV6-1; j_gene: TRBJ1-1; CDR3aa: CASSEAGAAAFF
len: 16; v_gene: TRBV18; j_gene: TRBJ1-6; CDR3aa: CASSQQQGADNSPLHF
len: 13; v_gene: TRBV7-8; j_gene: TRBJ1-2; CDR3aa: CASSSSQGYGYTF
len: 15; v_gene: TRBV7-2; j_gene: TRBJ2-3; CDR3aa: CASSPWGGATDTQYF
len: 14; v_gene: TRBV15; j_gene: TRBJ2-1; CDR3aa: CATSRGRGYNEQFF
len: 16; v_gene: TRBV18; j_gene: TRBJ2-7; CDR3aa: CASSPTGLPFSYEQYF
len: 14; v_gene: TRBV19; j_gene: TRBJ1-2; CDR3aa: CASSVGPNRDGYTF
len: 16; v_gene: TRBV9; j_gene: TRBJ2-1; CDR3aa: CASSVVLDGSYNEQFF
len: 15; v_gene: TRBV5-8; j_gene: TRBJ2-3; CDR3aa: CASSSPGLPTDTQYF
len: 13; v_gene: TRBV5-1; j_gene: TRBJ2-3; CDR3aa: CASSFTPSDTQYF
len: 16; v_gene: TRBV6-1; j_gene: TRBJ1-1; CDR3aa: CASSARLDREGTEAFF